Presented here are 24 T cell receptor beta chains from one specimen sequenced in a study of blood T cell repertoires in COVID-19. TCRdb keeps only in-frame clones here, not all; method: immunoSEQ multiplex PCR. Among about 230,000 clones listed, around 78% were seen once. Sequences were obtained from peripheral blood. These receptors were collected from a woman aged 70-85 years with active or convalescent COVID-19.

The V call is TRBV7-2, the J call TRBJ1-3; 7 nucleotides align to TRBD1. Germline V lookup: CDR1 SGHTA, CDR2 FQGNSA. The CDR3 loop spans 14 amino acids. With 2 bases clipped from V and 4 bases from J, the junction kept 2 bases outside the gene matches. The CDR3 region is CASSLQGGGNTIYF. CDR3 DNA: TGTGCCAGCAGCTTACAGGGGGGCGGAAACACCATATATTTT.

The table lists this clone with a few counts. The same CDR3 also results from other DNA sequences found in this sample. The rearrangement links TRBV9 to TRBJ2-1; maybe TRBD2 (6 bases). The CDR3 totals 14 residues. Germline V CDR1 and CDR2: SGDLS, YYNGEE. Trimming took 0 bases from V and 3 from J, leaving 7 bases between them. In DNA, the CDR3 is TGTGCCAGCAGCGTAGCGGGAGACTACAATGAGCAGTTCTTC. Translating gives CASSVAGDYNEQFF.

V gene TRBV6-2 or TRBV6-3 combines with J gene TRBJ1-2; tentative D call: TRBD1 (5 bases). Germline V lookup: CDR1 MNHEY, CDR2 SVGEGT. V lost 7 bases and J lost 4, with 13 bases in between. The CDR3 consists of 13 residues. CDR3 region: CASTPAGGYGYTF. CDR3 coding DNA: TGTGCCAGCACCCCGGCCGGGGGCTATGGCTACACCTTC.

The chain links TRBV11-2 to TRBJ1-2; D may be TRBD1 (5 bases). Germline V CDR1 and CDR2: SGHAT, FQNNGV. This CDR3 has 14 amino acids. V was trimmed by 5 bases and J by 3 bases, leaving 13 bases between them. The CDR3 DNA sequence: TGTGCCAGCAGCCAGGGCGCAGGCTACTATGGCTACACCTTC. This codes for CASSQGAGYYGYTF. Complete variable domain (other parts from reference TRBV11-2 and TRBJ1-2): EAGVAQSPRYKIIEKRQSVAFWCNPISGHATLYWYQQILGQGPKLLIQFQNNGVVDDSQLPKDRFSAERLKGVDSTLKIQPAKLEDSAVYLCASSQGAGYYGYTFGSGTRLTVV.

V gene TRBV19 combines with J gene TRBJ1-5; tentative D call: TRBD1 (5 bases). This CDR3 is built from 14 residues. Trimming removed 5 bases at V and 7 bases at J, with 15 bases between. Per the germline V gene, CDR1 is LNHDA and CDR2 is SQIVND (reference sequence). CDR3 DNA: TGTGCCAGTAGTTTCAGGGATCTGAGACAGCCCCAGCATTTT. As protein: CASSFRDLRQPQHF.

The V and J genes are TRBV6-4 and TRBJ1-6; D call uncertain. The CDR3 is 14 residues long. V was cut by 6 bases and J by 11 bases, with 17 bases left in between. Per germline, CDR1 MRHNA and CDR2 SNTAGT. The CDR3 DNA reads TGTGCCAGCAGCTCAGACATTTTTCAGGCACCCCTCCACTTT. Its protein is CASSSDIFQAPLHF.

This clone occurred once. This chain joins TRBV19 and TRBJ1-5; D unclear. V was shortened by 8 bases and J by 5 bases, with 16 bases between the two germline ends. Germline V lookup: CDR1 LNHDA, CDR2 SQIVND (reference sequence). The CDR3 contains 14 residues. The CDR3 spells CASSRSEGDQPQHF. DNA of the CDR3: TGTGCCAGTTCCCGGTCCGAAGGAGATCAGCCCCAGCATTTT. Based on the CDR3 plus reference TRBV19 and TRBJ1-5, the full variable domain is DGGITQSPKYLFRKEGQNVTLSCEQNLNHDAMYWYRQDPGQGLRLIYYSQIVNDFQKGDIAEGYSVSREKKESFPLTVTSAQKNPTAFYLCASSRSEGDQPQHFGDGTRLSIL.

Only a few counts were recorded for this clone. This chain connects TRBV11-3 to TRBJ2-3; possible D gene TRBD2, 5 bases. Per germline, CDR1 SGHNT and CDR2 YENEEA. This CDR3 spans 15 amino acids. V was clipped by 3 bases and J by 0 bases, with 10 bases between them. CDR3 DNA sequence: TGTGCCAGCAGCTTGGATACTAGTAGCACAGATACGCAGTATTTT. This gives the protein CASSLDTSSTDTQYF.

The chain is built from TRBV6-2 or TRBV6-3 and TRBJ1-1; no firm D call. The ends were cut back, 2 bases at V and 0 bases at J, with 4 bases in the middle. The CDR3 runs to 13 residues. From germline, CDR1 is MNHEY and CDR2 SVGEGT. In DNA, the CDR3 is TGTGCCAGCAGTTACCAGATGAACACTGAAGCTTTCTTT. It yields the protein CASSYQMNTEAFF.

The genes are TRBV28 and TRBJ2-4, with TRBD1 identical over 8 bases. Germline V lookup: CDR1 MDHEN, CDR2 SYDVKM. V lost 3 bases and J lost 2; bases outside the gene matches: 3. CDR3 length: 15 residues. The DNA for the CDR3 is TGTGCCAGCAGTTTTCAGGGGGCGACCAAAAACATTCAGTACTTC. Translation gives CASSFQGATKNIQYF.

The chain joins TRBV12-3 or TRBV12-4 to TRBJ2-7; D might be TRBD1 (6 bases). This CDR3 comprises 13 residues. V lost 3 bases and J lost 4, with 10 bases in between. The CDR3 protein is CASSFGQLYEQYF. In DNA form, the CDR3 reads TGTGCCAGCAGTTTCGGACAGTTGTACGAGCAGTACTTC.

The CDR3 is CATSDLVTDTQYF. The CDR3 DNA follows: TGTGCCACCAGTGATTTGGTAACAGATACGCAGTATTTT. The chain uses TRBV24-1 and TRBJ2-3; D not resolved. The CDR3 is made up of 13 amino acids. Trimming took off 0 bases at V and 3 bases at J, with 3 bases between the two ends. Germline loops: CDR1 KGHDR, CDR2 SFDVKD.

This chain joins TRBV9 and TRBJ1-1, with D possibly TRBD1 on 6 matching bases. Trimming took 0 bases from V and 5 from J, leaving 23 bases between them. Germline loops: CDR1 SGDLS, CDR2 YYNGEE. CDR3 length equals 18 residues. DNA of the CDR3: TGTGCCAGCAGCGTAGACGGCCAACCGAGGGGGACTATGACTGAAGCTTTCTTT. Translation: CASSVDGQPRGTMTEAFF.

The chain employs TRBV18 and TRBJ2-5, with no clear D. The CDR3 runs 12 residues. Germline-derived CDR1 and CDR2 are KGHSH and LQKENI. The V and J ends lost 2 bases and 5 bases respectively, with 6 bases between them. The CDR3: CASSPASETQYF. The CDR3 region has the DNA TGTGCCAGCTCACCAGCGTCGGAGACCCAGTACTTC. Complete variable domain (other parts from reference TRBV18 and TRBJ2-5): NAGVMQNPRHLVRRRGQEARLRCSPMKGHSHVYWYRQLPEEGLKFMVYLQKENIIDESGMPKERFSAEFPKEGPSILRIQQVVRGDSAAYFCASSPASETQYFGPGTRLLVL.

In the case of this clone: Additional DNA sequences in this sample encode the identical CDR3. J is TRBJ2-3 and V is TRBV2; 10 nucleotides align to TRBD2. CDR1 SNHLY and CDR2 FYNNEI come from the germline V gene. This CDR3 region has 15 residues. Trimming removed 6 bases from V and 5 bases from J; junction bases left unmatched: 8. The DNA for the CDR3 is TGTGCCAGCAGAGCATTAGCGGGGGGCGGAGATACGCAGTATTTT. Translation gives CASRALAGGGDTQYF.

This chain connects TRBV2 to TRBJ2-3, with unresolved D. Looked up from germline, CDR1 is SNHLY and CDR2 is FYNNEI. The V and J ends lost 6 bases and 2 bases respectively, with 12 bases between them. The CDR3 totals 14 residues. CDR3 in amino acids: CASRRLGPTDTQYF. The CDR3 region has the DNA TGTGCCAGCAGGAGGCTAGGTCCCACAGATACGCAGTATTTT.

The rearrangement joins TRBV5-1 to TRBJ1-5; TRBD1 agrees at 7 bases. Germline CDR1 reads SGHRS; CDR2 reads YFSETQ. The V gene end was trimmed by 4 bases and the J gene end by 4 bases; junction bases not matched to a gene: 5. The CDR3 extends over 14 amino acids. The CDR3 bases are TGCGCCAGCAGCCCGGGGACAGTTAATCAGCCCCAGCATTTT. The encoded protein is CASSPGTVNQPQHF.

This clone has just a few counts. The sample carries other DNA sequences with the same CDR3. The V and J genes are TRBV5-1 and TRBJ1-1, with TRBD1 as a possible D gene (5 bases). V was pared by 2 bases and J by 0 bases, with 5 bases between. Germline V gives CDR1 SGHRS, CDR2 YFSETQ. This CDR3 spans 13 amino acids. The CDR3: CASSLGVNTEAFF. The CDR3 nucleotides are TGCGCCAGCAGCTTAGGGGTGAACACTGAAGCTTTCTTT.

Here the CDR3 reads CASRGPGLGIGEQYF. CDR3 DNA sequence: TGTGCCAGCAGGGGTCCGGGACTAGGGATTGGCGAGCAGTACTTC. V gene TRBV2 combines with J gene TRBJ2-7; 8 nucleotides agree with TRBD2. This CDR3 has 15 residues. Germline CDR1 reads SNHLY; CDR2 reads FYNNEI. Trimming cost V 6 bases and J 6 bases; bases outside gene matches: 13.

The chain recombines TRBV3-1 (or the pseudogene TRBV3-2) with TRBJ2-1; TRBD2 matches 7 bases. This CDR3 comprises 17 residues. After removal of 0 bases from V and 7 bases from J, the junction contained 12 bases not matched to a gene. Germline V CDR1 and CDR2: LGHDT, YNNKEL (reference sequence). This chain's CDR3 is CASSQDSGLAGVNEQFF. CDR3 nucleotides: TGTGCCAGCAGCCAAGATAGTGGGCTGGCGGGAGTTAATGAGCAGTTCTTC.

The chain carries TRBV10-2 and TRBJ2-7; D not certain. V shed 4 bases and J shed 7 bases, with 8 bases lying between them. CDR3 size: 11 residues. Germline V gene lookup returns CDR1 WSHSY and CDR2 SAAADI. This CDR3 is CASSALREQYF. The CDR3 DNA follows: TGCGCCAGCAGTGCGCTGCGGGAGCAGTACTTC.

V gene TRBV7-2 combines with J gene TRBJ2-7, with 7 bases that match TRBD1. From germline, CDR1 is SGHTA and CDR2 FQGNSA. The J segment lost 4 bases and the V segment lost 1 base, leaving 4 bases of the junction unmatched. CDR3 length: 14 amino acids. CDR3: CASSLDRGLYEQYF. The CDR3 DNA is TGTGCCAGCAGCTTAGACAGGGGTTTGTACGAGCAGTACTTC. Based on the CDR3 plus reference TRBV7-2 and TRBJ2-7, the full variable domain is GAGVSQSPSNKVTEKGKDVELRCDPISGHTALYWYRQSLGQGLEFLIYFQGNSAPDKSGLPSDRFSAERTGGSVSTLTIQRTQQEDSAVYLCASSLDRGLYEQYFGPGTRLTVT.

This chain joins TRBV7-2 and TRBJ2-7; 8 bases are shared with TRBD1. In germline, CDR1 is SGHTA, CDR2 FQGNSA. V shed 2 bases, J shed 3 bases, and the junction held 6 bases outside the gene matches. CDR3 length equals 15 residues. The DNA for the CDR3 is TGTGCCAGCAGCTTATGGACAGGGAGTAGCTACGAGCAGTACTTC. Protein product: CASSLWTGSSYEQYF.

This clone was recorded once. V and J are TRBV28 and TRBJ1-1; TRBD1 is a possible D gene (5 bases). CDR1 and CDR2 (germline): MDHEN, SYDVKM. Trimming left V 2 bases short and J 7 bases short, with 11 bases between. The CDR3 consists of 13 residues. The CDR3 region is CASSLGAAFEAFF. CDR3 in DNA: TGTGCCAGCAGTTTAGGGGCAGCGTTTGAAGCTTTCTTT.